The 21 T cell receptor beta chains given below trace back to one sample, sequenced in a study of technical replicates of blood from a few donors. Sequencing was performed with immunoSEQ multiplex PCR; in TCRdb, only in-frame clones are kept and a portion is missing. The sample lists around 53,000 clones; 86% were seen once. The specimen was PBMCs. The receptors stem from a human donor in good health. Some clones in this sample may be carry-over from other donors' samples.

J is TRBJ2-3 and V is TRBV7-9; D is uncertain. Germline loops: CDR1 SEHNR, CDR2 FQNEAQ (reference sequence). CDR3 length: 15 residues. The V and J ends lost 2 bases and 3 bases respectively, with 12 bases between them. CDR3 sequence: CASSLWSTQTDTQYF. The CDR3 bases are TGTGCCAGCAGCTTATGGTCTACACAGACAGATACGCAGTATTTT. Based on the CDR3 plus reference TRBV7-9 and TRBJ2-3, the full variable domain is DTGVSQNPRHKITKRGQNVTFRCDPISEHNRLYWYRQTLGQGPEFLTYFQNEAQLEKSRLLSDRFSAERPKGSFSTLEIQRTEQGDSAMYLCASSLWSTQTDTQYFGPGTRLTVL.

This chain joins TRBV7-9 and TRBJ1-1; 7 bases agree with TRBD1. Unmatched junction bases numbered 4, after V lost 4 bases and J lost 2 bases. The CDR3 is 14 residues long. The germline V gene encodes CDR1 SEHNR and CDR2 FQNEAQ (reference sequence). CDR3 nucleotides: TGTGCCAGCAGCTGGGGGACAGTTAACACTGAAGCTTTCTTT. Its translation: CASSWGTVNTEAFF. The full variable domain, completed using reference TRBV7-9 and TRBJ1-1, is DTGVSQNPRHKITKRGQNVTFRCDPISEHNRLYWYRQTLGQGPEFLTYFQNEAQLEKSRLLSDRFSAERPKGSFSTLEIQRTEQGDSAMYLCASSWGTVNTEAFFGQGTRLTVV.

The chain carries TRBV5-1 and TRBJ2-7, with 7 bases that match TRBD1. V was pared by 2 bases and J by 7 bases, with 9 bases of the junction left unmatched. The length of the CDR3 is 14 residues. Germline lookup yields CDR1 SGHRS and CDR2 YFSETQ. The CDR3 is CASSLTTGLGEQYF. The CDR3, as DNA: TGCGCCAGCAGCTTAACGACAGGGTTGGGGGAGCAGTACTTC.

CDR3 region: CASSVVSTATNYGYTF. CDR3 sequence (DNA): TGTGCCAGCAGCGTAGTATCGACAGCTACTAACTATGGCTACACCTTC. The V call is TRBV9, the J call TRBJ1-2; tentatively, D is TRBD1 (5 bases). V shed 0 bases and J shed 0 bases, with 12 bases lying between them. This CDR3 comprises 16 residues. Germline CDR1 is SGDLS and CDR2 is YYNGEE.

The CDR3 bases are TGCAGTGCTAGAGATTCCGCGATCCAGTACTTC. It specifies CSARDSAIQYF. This chain connects TRBV20-1 to TRBJ2-5; no clear D. The germline V gene has CDR1 DFQATT and CDR2 SNEGSKA (reference sequence). Trimming removed 0 bases at V and 10 bases at J, with 9 bases between. This CDR3 has 11 amino acids.

The genes are TRBV11-2 and TRBJ2-1; 7 bases align to TRBD2. This CDR3 region has 15 residues. Germline assignment: CDR1 SGHAT and CDR2 FQNNGV. V lost 0 bases, J lost 5 bases, and 4 bases stayed unmatched. The CDR3 DNA is TGTGCCAGCAGCTTAGACGCGGGAGAGAACAATGAGCAGTTCTTC. Translating it yields CASSLDAGENNEQFF.

The V and J genes are TRBV10-3 and TRBJ1-6, with TRBD1 matching over 11 bases. With 4 bases clipped from V and 10 bases from J, the junction kept 9 bases outside the gene matches. The CDR3 covers 16 residues. Looked up from germline, CDR1 is ENHRY and CDR2 is SYGVKD. CDR3 sequence (DNA): TGTGCCATCAGTGCAGGACAGGGGGCCTTCAGGTCACCCCTCCACTTT. It specifies CAISAGQGAFRSPLHF.

This sequence joins TRBV18 and TRBJ2-7, with 8 bases that match TRBD1. From germline, CDR1 is KGHSH and CDR2 LQKENI. V trimming: 0 bases; J trimming: 4 bases; junction bases outside the gene matches: 11. The CDR3 extends over 17 amino acids. CDR3 in amino acids: CASSPPSSPGGRYEQYF. The CDR3 region has the DNA TGTGCCAGCTCACCACCGAGCAGCCCAGGGGGCCGGTACGAGCAGTACTTC.

This clone appeared a few times. The chain combines TRBV19 with TRBJ1-5; maybe TRBD1 (6 bases). CDR3 length: 16 residues. Per the germline V gene, CDR1 is LNHDA and CDR2 is SQIVND (reference sequence). V was pared by 8 bases and J by 4 bases, with 21 bases between. The chain's CDR3 is CASLAWGGGFNQPQHF. The CDR3 nucleotides are TGTGCCAGTCTGGCCTGGGGCGGGGGCTTTAATCAGCCCCAGCATTTT.

This rearrangement joins TRBV5-1 to TRBJ2-3; D possibly corresponds to TRBD2 (5 bases). Germline V CDR1 and CDR2: SGHRS, YFSETQ. Trimming removed 2 bases from V and 3 bases from J, with 13 bases in between. The CDR3 length is 15 residues. The CDR3 loop is CASSLASRSTDTQYF. In DNA, the CDR3 is TGCGCCAGCAGCTTAGCTAGCAGATCTACAGATACGCAGTATTTT.

The chain recombines TRBV5-1 with TRBJ1-5, with D possibly matching TRBD1 (5 bases). The germline V and J ends were trimmed by 2 bases and 11 bases, with 17 bases remaining between them. The CDR3 contains 14 residues. The V gene's germline CDR1 is SGHRS and CDR2 YFSETQ. CDR3 amino acids: CASSFPPGKRSQHF. DNA for the CDR3: TGCGCCAGCAGCTTCCCCCCAGGGAAAAGGTCCCAGCATTTT. The full variable domain, rest sourced from reference TRBV5-1 and TRBJ1-5, is KAGVTQTPRYLIKTRGQQVTLSCSPISGHRSVSWYQQTPGQGLQFLFEYFSETQRNKGNFPGRFSGRQFSNSRSEMNVSTLELGDSALYLCASSFPPGKRSQHFGDGTRLSIL.

This chain connects TRBV10-3 to TRBJ2-7; no reliable D call. Trimming took 0 bases from V and 4 from J, leaving 10 bases between them. Germline assignment: CDR1 ENHRY and CDR2 SYGVKD. The CDR3 consists of 14 residues. In DNA, the CDR3 is TGTGCCATCAGTGAGTCGACTCGAACGTACGAGCAGTACTTC. Translation: CAISESTRTYEQYF.

Here the CDR3 reads CASSRWGSDGANVLTF. CDR3 in DNA: TGTGCCAGTAGTAGATGGGGCTCCGATGGGGCCAACGTCCTGACTTTC. The rearrangement links TRBV19 to TRBJ2-6; D may be TRBD1 (5 bases). The CDR3 is 16 amino acids. V gave up 4 bases and J gave up 3 bases, with 13 bases separating them. Germline CDR1 and CDR2: LNHDA and SQIVND (reference sequence). The variable domain in full, with the rest retrieved from reference TRBV19 and TRBJ2-6, is DGGITQSPKYLFRKEGQNVTLSCEQNLNHDAMYWYRQDPGQGLRLIYYSQIVNDFQKGDIAEGYSVSREKKESFPLTVTSAQKNPTAFYLCASSRWGSDGANVLTFGAGSRLTVL.

This chain connects TRBV5-8 to TRBJ1-2; 8 bases line up with TRBD1. Germline values: CDR1 SGHTS, CDR2 YDEGEE. This CDR3 has 14 residues. The V and J ends lost 4 bases and 4 bases, in that order; junction bases with no gene match: 6. The CDR3 DNA follows: TGTGCCAGCAGCACAGGACAGGGTGGCTATGGCTACACCTTC. Translated: CASSTGQGGYGYTF.

V and J are TRBV5-4 and TRBJ2-3, with TRBD2 identical over 9 bases. Germline V gene sequence: CDR1 SGHNT, CDR2 YYREEE (reference sequence). The J segment lost 8 bases and the V segment lost 0 bases, leaving 10 bases of the junction unmatched. CDR3 length: 16 amino acids. CDR3 sequence reads: CASSLDPREGRTTQYF. The CDR3 nucleotides read TGTGCCAGCAGCTTGGATCCGCGGGAGGGCCGGACTACGCAGTATTTT.

The J gene is TRBJ1-5, the V gene TRBV15; D is possibly TRBD1 (5 bases). CDR1 is LNHNV and CDR2 is YYDKDF in the germline V gene (reference sequence). The CDR3 is 15 residues long. V gave up 0 bases and J gave up 4 bases, with 10 bases separating them. In nucleotides, the CDR3 is TGTGCCACCAGCAGAGAGAGACAGCTGAATCAGCCCCAGCATTTT. As protein: CATSRERQLNQPQHF.

The sample holds a few counts of this clone. The J gene is TRBJ2-3, the V gene TRBV7-2; no firm D call. Trimming took off 5 bases at V and 4 bases at J, with 13 bases between the two ends. The CDR3 has 14 amino acids. Germline loops: CDR1 SGHTA, CDR2 FQGNSA. In DNA form, the CDR3 reads TGTGCCAGCAGCCTAGGTGCCAACTCAGATACGCAGTATTTT. This sequence encodes CASSLGANSDTQYF.

This chain links TRBV11-3 with TRBJ2-6; TRBD1 might be the D (6 bases). CDR1 SGHNT and CDR2 YENEEA come from the germline V gene. The V end was cut by 1 base, the J end by 0 bases, with 13 bases between. This CDR3 spans 18 amino acids. CDR3 nucleotide sequence: TGTGCCAGCAGCTTAGGGCAGCGCAGGGGCTCTGGGGCCAACGTCCTGACTTTC. It encodes CASSLGQRRGSGANVLTF.

The rearrangement joins TRBV5-1 to TRBJ2-5; possible D gene TRBD2, 6 bases. CDR3 length: 15 residues. Germline V gene data show CDR1 as SGHRS and CDR2 as YFSETQ. Between the trimmed V and J ends, which lost 3 bases and 2 bases, there was a span of 14 bases. CDR3 loop: CASSSGSGRQETQYF. The CDR3 nucleotides read TGCGCCAGCAGCTCTGGTAGCGGAAGACAAGAGACCCAGTACTTC.

The J gene is TRBJ2-2, the V gene TRBV5-5; D not resolved. This CDR3 contains 15 residues. Looked up from germline, CDR1 is SGHKS and CDR2 is YYEKEE (reference sequence). Trimming shortened V by 1 base and J by 5 bases, and 12 bases separated the two germline ends. Here the CDR3 DNA reads TGTGCCAGCAGCTTGAGTATGACGGGTACCGGGGAGCTGTTTTTT. This codes for CASSLSMTGTGELFF.

V usage is TRBV7-9 and J usage is TRBJ2-7, with a possible D match to TRBD1 (5 bases). V lost 1 base and J 2 bases, leaving 15 bases between the germline ends. The CDR3 is made up of 16 amino acids. The germline V gene has CDR1 SEHNR and CDR2 FQNEAQ (reference sequence). The CDR3 spells CASSLGGTGPTYEQYF. In nucleotides, the CDR3 is TGTGCCAGCAGCTTAGGGGGAACAGGCCCCACCTACGAGCAGTACTTC.